The 3 T cell receptor beta chains reported below all come from one sample, sequenced in a study of vaccination effects on CD4 cells after COVID-19 (dated 2022 in TCRdb). Library prep was done by the immunoSEQ multiplex PCR assay. TCRdb's version of the immuneACCESS table is confined to in-frame rearrangements and falls short of the full clone set. An unresolved V gene accounts for under half of the shortfall where checked; the remainder is of unknown origin. The sample has roughly 68,000 clones on record, about 74% of them singletons. The ten top clones hold around 1.5% of the sample. In the ViraFEST assay, PBMC were stimulated with viral peptide pools, and TCR sequencing was then used to find antigen-specific CD4+ T cell clonotypes based on their expansion. After around 10 days of culture, CD4+ T cells were isolated with the EasySep CD4+ T cell isolation kit. Each participant received two doses of an mRNA SARS-CoV-2 vaccine, either BNT162b2 or mRNA-1273.

Their target antigens are unknown. The sample was CD4+ T cells from PBMCs cultured with HCoV-229E spike peptides, taken after COVID-19 vaccination. Read against the paper, the sample's cell subset or site label means: HCoV-229E spike overlapping peptide pool stimulation. The receptors originated from a human donor who received a COVID-19 vaccine.

J is TRBJ2-7 and V is TRBV19; a possible D gene is TRBD2 (7 bases). The CDR3 spans 13 residues. V was pared by 8 bases and J by 6 bases, with 17 bases between. Germline-derived CDR1 and CDR2 are LNHDA and SQIVND (reference sequence). This CDR3 reads CASSDSGGLEQYV. As DNA, the CDR3 is TGTGCCAGTTCCGACTCCGGGGGGCTCGAGCAGTACGTC.

V usage is TRBV10-3 and J usage is TRBJ2-3; D is perhaps TRBD1 (6 bases). Per germline, CDR1 ENHRY and CDR2 SYGVKD. CDR3 length: 12 residues. The ends were cut back, 10 bases at V and 4 bases at J, with 12 bases in the middle. The CDR3 loop reads CATTGSADTQYF. CDR3 bases: TGTGCCACCACAGGGTCGGCAGATACGCAGTATTTT.

The V call is TRBV9, the J call TRBJ2-2; 11 bases match TRBD2. The ends lost 0 bases at V and 2 bases at J; junction bases unmatched: 6. This CDR3 has 18 residues. CDR1 SGDLS and CDR2 YYNGEE come from the germline V gene. CDR3 in DNA: TGTGCCAGCAGCGTAGGTCTAGCGGGGGGATCCAACACCGGGGAGCTGTTTTTT. Amino acid sequence: CASSVGLAGGSNTGELFF.